These 25 T cell receptor beta chains originate from one sample sequenced in a study of CD8 T cells in Susac syndrome. It was with random hexamers that about 0.45 to 1 ug RNA was reverse transcribed. In TCRdb, the immunoSEQ multiplex PCR reads were re-called with MiXCR into one record per CDR3 protein. Among about 90,000 distinct CDR3 sequences listed, 95% to 96% were seen once. The sequenced material came from CD8+ T cells from PBMCs. These TCRs come from a human donor with Susac syndrome.

A few counts support this clonotype. This chain connects TRBV4-3 to TRBJ1-6, with a tentative D call TRBD1 (5 bases). This CDR3 is 14 amino acids long. Looked up from germline, CDR1 is LGHNA and CDR2 is YSLEER. V was clipped by 2 bases and J by 8 bases, with 10 bases between them. The CDR3 nucleotides read TGCGCCAGCAGCCAATCAGGGTGGCATTCACCCCTCCACTTT. Translation: CASSQSGWHSPLHF.

The chain couples TRBV20-1 to TRBJ2-7; no reliable D call. The germline gives CDR1 DFQATT, CDR2 SNEGSKA (reference sequence). The V end was cut by 0 bases, the J end by 6 bases, with 18 bases between. CDR3 length: 15 residues. This chain's CDR3 is CSAREPRPVEVEQYF. The DNA for the CDR3 is TGCAGTGCTAGAGAGCCCCGGCCGGTTGAGGTCGAGCAGTACTTC.

The chain carries TRBV3-1 and TRBJ1-2; D uncertain. The germline V gene encodes CDR1 LGHDT and CDR2 YNNKEL (reference sequence). The length of the CDR3 is 13 residues. V lost 0 bases to trimming and J lost 8 bases, with 10 bases between them. This chain's CDR3 is CASSQEAGGGYTF. In DNA form, the CDR3 reads TGTGCCAGCAGCCAAGAGGCGGGCGGAGGCTACACCTTC.

The chain recombines TRBV7-2 with TRBJ2-2; no definite D call. Trimming took off 7 bases at V and 7 bases at J, with 4 bases between the two ends. Germline CDR1 is SGHTA and CDR2 is FQGNSA. This CDR3 spans 10 amino acids. Here the CDR3 reads CASKGGELFF. In DNA form, the CDR3 reads TGTGCCAGCAAAGGCGGGGAGCTGTTTTTT.

The CDR3, as DNA: TGTGCCAGCAGTGTTTCCCTATCGGGGGGGGACCAAGAGACCCAGTACTTC. Protein product: CASSVSLSGGDQETQYF. The V call is TRBV2, the J call TRBJ2-5, with TRBD2 identical over 8 bases. Germline lookup yields CDR1 SNHLY and CDR2 FYNNEI. This CDR3 comprises 17 residues. The ends lost 4 bases at V and 0 bases at J; junction bases unmatched: 10.

The J gene is TRBJ1-2, the V gene TRBV4-2; 11 bases match TRBD1. The germline V gene encodes CDR1 LGHNA and CDR2 YNFKEQ. This CDR3 is built from 19 residues. The V segment lost 0 bases and the J segment 8 bases; nucleotides outside the gene matches: 17. The CDR3 bases are TGTGCCAGCAGCCAAGACCATATGAGAGGACAGGGGGCCTCCGGGGGCTACACCTTC. This sequence encodes CASSQDHMRGQGASGGYTF.

CDR3 DNA: TGCAGCGTTGGGTGGACAGGGGTAAGCATGGACACTGAAGCTTTCTTT. As protein: CSVGWTGVSMDTEAFF. V gene TRBV29-1 combines with J gene TRBJ1-1; 9 nucleotides match TRBD1. The V and J ends lost 4 bases and 3 bases, in that order; junction bases with no gene match: 12. The CDR3 consists of 16 residues. The germline V gene encodes CDR1 SQVTM and CDR2 ANQGSEA. Full variable domain (missing parts from reference TRBV29-1 and TRBJ1-1): SAVISQKPSRDICQRGTSLTIQCQVDSQVTMMFWYRQQPGQSLTLIATANQGSEATYESGFVIDKFPISRPNLTFSTLTVSNMSPEDSSIYLCSVGWTGVSMDTEAFFGQGTRLTVV.

The V and J genes are TRBV5-1 and TRBJ2-5; TRBD1 is a possible D gene (6 bases). V was pared by 6 bases and J by 2 bases, with 14 bases between. From germline, CDR1 is SGHRS and CDR2 YFSETQ. The CDR3 has 14 amino acids. DNA of the CDR3: TGCGCCAGCAAAAGTAGCACAGGGCAAGAGACCCAGTACTTC. The encoded protein is CASKSSTGQETQYF.

The chain links TRBV7-2 to TRBJ1-5, with a possible D match to TRBD1 (6 bases). The CDR3 extends over 16 amino acids. V was shortened by 1 base and J by 4 bases, with 14 bases between the two germline ends. Per germline, CDR1 SGHTA and CDR2 FQGNSA. The CDR3: CASSLEWGAGNQPQHF. The CDR3 DNA sequence: TGTGCCAGCAGCTTAGAGTGGGGGGCAGGAAATCAGCCCCAGCATTTT.

This chain links TRBV3-1 with TRBJ2-1, with 7 bases that match TRBD2. The CDR3 consists of 16 residues. The V gene end was trimmed by 1 base and the J gene end by 2 bases; junction bases not matched to a gene: 5. Germline CDR1 is LGHDT and CDR2 is YNNKEL (reference sequence). CDR3 DNA: TGTGCCAGCAGCCAAGCCTACAGCGGGGCCTACAATGAGCAGTTCTTC. Translating gives CASSQAYSGAYNEQFF.

The chain is built from TRBV20-1 and TRBJ1-6; D remains ambiguous. Germline loops: CDR1 DFQATT, CDR2 SNEGSKA (reference sequence). V dropped 0 bases and J dropped 9 bases, with 6 bases sitting between them. CDR3 length: 12 amino acids. In DNA form, the CDR3 reads TGCAGTGCTAGAGATGCAAGTTCACCCCTCCACTTT. Translated: CSARDASSPLHF.

The chain has TRBV27 and TRBJ1-5; tentatively, D is TRBD1 (5 bases). There are 14 residues in the CDR3. Germline CDR1 MNHEY, CDR2 SMNVEV (reference sequence). Trimming pared 6 bases from V and 2 bases from J, leaving 11 bases between. In DNA, the CDR3 is TGTGCCAGCAGCCCCGCAGGGCGCAATCAGCCCCAGCATTTT. Encoded protein: CASSPAGRNQPQHF.

V usage is TRBV5-6 and J usage is TRBJ1-6; TRBD1 might be the D (6 bases). Germline-derived CDR1 and CDR2 are SGHDT and YYEEEE. The CDR3 has 18 residues. V gave up 2 bases and J gave up 7 bases, with 22 bases separating them. The CDR3 loop reads CASSLGGGEGTRNSPLHF. Here the CDR3 DNA reads TGTGCCAGCAGCTTAGGGGGTGGGGAAGGAACGCGGAATTCACCCCTCCACTTT.

The genes are TRBV7-9 and TRBJ2-1; D call uncertain. Trimming took off 5 bases at V and 5 bases at J, with 10 bases between the two ends. The CDR3 length is 13 residues. The germline V gene encodes CDR1 SEHNR and CDR2 FQNEAQ (reference sequence). The CDR3 DNA follows: TGTGCCAGCAGCCCCCGAAGTGACAATGAGCAGTTCTTC. It codes for CASSPRSDNEQFF. The full variable domain, in which reference TRBV7-9 and TRBJ2-1 provide the parts outside the CDR3, is DTGVSQNPRHKITKRGQNVTFRCDPISEHNRLYWYRQTLGQGPEFLTYFQNEAQLEKSRLLSDRFSAERPKGSFSTLEIQRTEQGDSAMYLCASSPRSDNEQFFGPGTRLTVL.

The chain uses TRBV4-2 and TRBJ1-1; no firm D call. CDR3 size: 15 residues. Germline V CDR1 and CDR2: LGHNA, YNFKEQ. Trimming removed 0 bases from V and 5 bases from J, with 13 bases in between. The DNA for the CDR3 is TGTGCCAGCAGCCAAGAGCCCCGGGTTTCTACTGAAGCTTTCTTT. This gives the protein CASSQEPRVSTEAFF.

The CDR3, as DNA: TGTGCCAGTAGTATAGTGCTCAGATCCAACACTGAAGCTTTCTTT. Amino acid sequence: CASSIVLRSNTEAFF. J is TRBJ1-1 and V is TRBV19; D gene ambiguous. V was cut by 1 base and J by 2 bases, with 11 bases left in between. CDR1 is LNHDA, CDR2 SQIVND, per germline (reference sequence). The CDR3 runs 15 residues.

The chain carries TRBV13 and TRBJ2-3, with D possibly TRBD1 on 5 matching bases. Germline values: CDR1 PRHDT, CDR2 FYEKMQ (reference sequence). The CDR3 loop spans 14 amino acids. Trimming stripped 0 bases from V and 5 bases from J, with 9 bases between. The CDR3 spells CASSLGQVGDTQYF. Written as DNA, the CDR3 is TGTGCCAGCAGCTTAGGACAGGTTGGAGATACGCAGTATTTT.

The J gene is TRBJ2-7, the V gene TRBV7-9; D gene unclear. The CDR3 is 13 amino acids. Trimming removed 3 bases from V and 6 bases from J, with 12 bases in between. Germline V CDR1 and CDR2: SEHNR, FQNEAQ (reference sequence). CDR3 protein: CASSFPFDPEQYF. In DNA form, the CDR3 reads TGTGCCAGCAGCTTTCCCTTCGACCCCGAGCAGTACTTC.

This chain links TRBV19 with TRBJ1-1; D remains ambiguous. The V and J ends lost 3 bases and 1 base respectively, with 6 bases between them. The CDR3 totals 13 residues. Germline CDR1 is LNHDA and CDR2 is SQIVND (reference sequence). CDR3 nucleotides: TGTGCCAGTAGTATTAGCCGGAACACTGAAGCTTTCTTT. Protein: CASSISRNTEAFF.

The chain links TRBV5-4 to TRBJ1-1, with no clear D. Germline V gene sequence: CDR1 SGHNT, CDR2 YYREEE (reference sequence). The CDR3 extends over 15 amino acids. The germline V and J ends were trimmed by 0 bases and 2 bases, with 11 bases remaining between them. CDR3 residues: CASSLDAATNTEAFF. The CDR3 nucleotides are TGTGCCAGCAGCTTGGACGCGGCCACCAACACTGAAGCTTTCTTT.

Only one count was recorded for this clonotype. The chain is built from TRBV5-1 and TRBJ2-7; the D gene is possibly TRBD1 (7 bases). Between the trimmed V and J ends, which lost 0 bases and 4 bases, there was a span of 14 bases. The germline V gene has CDR1 SGHRS and CDR2 YFSETQ. This CDR3 region has 15 residues. CDR3 sequence reads: CASSLATGDFYEQYF. The CDR3 DNA reads TGCGCCAGCAGCTTGGCTACAGGGGACTTTTACGAGCAGTACTTC.

This clonotype was recorded once. This chain links TRBV20-1 with TRBJ2-3, with D possibly matching TRBD2 (6 bases). Trimming took 3 bases from V and 7 from J, leaving 14 bases between them. Germline V lookup: CDR1 DFQATT, CDR2 SNEGSKA (reference sequence). CDR3 size: 13 residues. The CDR3 spells CSASRSGSHTQYF. The CDR3 region has the DNA TGCAGTGCTAGTCGGAGCGGGTCTCATACGCAGTATTTT.

V usage is TRBV30 and J usage is TRBJ1-2; D unclear. The CDR3 has 13 amino acids. CDR1 is GTSNPN and CDR2 is SVGIG in the germline V gene (reference sequence). The V gene lost 0 bases and the J gene lost 8 bases, with 13 bases spanning the gap. CDR3 nucleotide sequence: TGTGCCTGGAGTGTACATGAACTCCCCGGCTACACCTTC. It yields the protein CAWSVHELPGYTF.

This CDR3 reads CASSLQGQGLNIQYF. CDR3 sequence (DNA): TGTGCCAGCAGCTTGCAAGGACAGGGACTAAACATTCAGTACTTC. The V and J genes are TRBV5-8 and TRBJ2-4; TRBD1 aligns across 8 bases. There are 15 residues in the CDR3. The trim removed 1 base at V and 6 bases at J, leaving 6 bases unmatched. Germline assignment: CDR1 SGHTS and CDR2 YDEGEE.

V and J are TRBV5-4 and TRBJ2-1; no firm D call. The CDR3 covers 13 residues. V lost 1 base and J 6 bases, leaving 8 bases between the germline ends. CDR1 and CDR2 from the germline V gene are SGHNT and YYREEE (reference sequence). This CDR3 is CASSLYSTNEQFF. The CDR3 DNA sequence: TGTGCCAGCAGCTTGTACTCGACCAATGAGCAGTTCTTC.